This T cell receptor (beta chain) comes out of a study of blood T cell repertoires in COVID-19 (dated by TCRdb to the early 2020s). The study in broad terms: Samples covering the acute and convalescent phases of COVID-19 were provided by collaborators in the United States, Italy and Spain. The prospective study material was composed of cDNA or gDNA derived from T cells, B-cell-depleted T cells, or PBMCs. Deeply sampled blood TCRbeta repertoires from subjects exposed to, actively infected with, or recovered from COVID-19 were included in the dataset. The repertoires were released in a freely available public database meant as a resource for research on the immune response to SARS-CoV-2. Samples were obtained from the ongoing ImmuneRACE study (first 160 participants) and from about 1,300 subjects provided by 6 global collaborators. The sample metadata nearly always contained a de-identified subject ID, COVID-19 status, age in years and sex. HLA class I and class II types, where available, came from metadata supplied by the sample provider rather than from assay-based typing.

Results and caveats for the whole study, not just this receptor: The quantity of clinical and demographic metadata differed by source and by participant and was supplied without curation.

The CDR3 has 15 amino acids, counting the end cysteine and phenylalanine. Only the CDR3 region is kept as DNA, spanning 45 bases read in frame from base 1. Looking up the germline V gene (reference sequence) yields CDR1 MNHEY and CDR2 SMNVEV. The junction shows trimming of 6 bases on V and 1 base on J, and the gene matches do not reach 4 bases of it. The immunoSEQ Assay, a bias-controlled multiplex PCR, was used to amplify TCRbeta CDR3 regions from genomic DNA. The authors' analysis ran thus. The number of nucleated cells in each sample was estimated by amplification of reference gene primers within the assay. Sequence reads were collapsed and filtered to measure the absolute abundance of every unique TCRbeta CDR3 rearrangement. For each sample, productive Simpson clonality was calculated as the square root of Simpson's diversity index over productive rearrangements. In its TCRdb copy, this immuneACCESS table keeps in-frame sequences only and misses some clones. Where compared with another copy, unresolved V genes explain less than half of these, and the others have no known cause. That table furnishes V, J and clone size, whereas the DNA furnished D and trimming. For this sample the table gives roughly 49,000 clones, of which around 84% were detected only once. The ten largest clones take up less than 4.5% of the sample.

The collaborating institutions used their own protocols to collect whole blood in K2EDTA tubes. For TCRbeta analysis, collaborators shipped samples in one of three forms: frozen whole blood, isolated PBMCs, or DNA extracted from either of those sample types. With respect to this clone: Its cognate antigen has yet to be identified. No much larger clonotype is one base removed from it; base qualities were not supplied.

The rearranged segments are TRBV27 and TRBJ2-1, and 9 junctional nucleotides match TRBD1. Sequencing was done on a sample of peripheral blood. This TCR derives from a man aged 50 to 60 with active COVID-19. The CDR3 region reads CASSFDRGSYNEQFF. The bases read TGTGCCAGCAGCTTTGACAGGGGGTCCTACAATGAGCAGTTCTTC.